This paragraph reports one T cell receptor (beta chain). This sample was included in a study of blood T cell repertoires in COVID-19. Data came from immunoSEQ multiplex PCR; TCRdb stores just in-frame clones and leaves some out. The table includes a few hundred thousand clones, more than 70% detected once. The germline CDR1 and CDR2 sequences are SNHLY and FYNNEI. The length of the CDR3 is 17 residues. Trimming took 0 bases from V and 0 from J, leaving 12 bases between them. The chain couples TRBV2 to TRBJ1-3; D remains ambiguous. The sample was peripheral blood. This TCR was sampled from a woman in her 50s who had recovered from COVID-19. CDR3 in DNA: TGTGCCAGCAGTGAAGCCCCCATCTACAGCTCTGGAAACACCATATATTTT. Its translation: CASSEAPIYSSGNTIYF.